Below, 5 T cell receptor beta chains from the same sample are listed, as sequenced in a study of blood T cell repertoires in COVID-19. Sequenced by immunoSEQ multiplex PCR; TCRdb stores in-frame clones only, minus some. The sample holds roughly 50,000 clones, less than 90% seen once. Input material: peripheral blood. These receptor sequences come from a human donor in a cohort sampled during active COVID-19.

The V gene is TRBV6-2 or TRBV6-3, the J gene TRBJ1-1, with D perhaps TRBD1 (5 bases). Germline V gene lookup returns CDR1 MNHEY and CDR2 SVGEGT. This CDR3 contains 14 residues. V gave up 6 bases and J gave up 0 bases, with 11 bases separating them. The chain's CDR3 is CASSPTDMNTEAFF. CDR3 sequence (DNA): TGTGCCAGCAGCCCGACAGATATGAACACTGAAGCTTTCTTT.

This sequence joins TRBV5-4 and TRBJ2-1; D is perhaps TRBD1 (5 bases). CDR3 length: 15 residues. Per germline, CDR1 SGHNT and CDR2 YYREEE (reference sequence). V lost 0 bases and J lost 4, with 11 bases in between. The CDR3 sequence: CASSLGQGEYNEQFF. Here the CDR3 DNA reads TGTGCCAGCAGCTTGGGGCAGGGCGAGTACAATGAGCAGTTCTTC.

The gene calls are TRBV5-1 and TRBJ2-1; 9 nucleotides agree with TRBD1. The junction had 8 bases not matched to a gene; V was cut back by 4 bases and J by 6 bases. Looked up from germline, CDR1 is SGHRS and CDR2 is YFSETQ. The CDR3 consists of 15 residues. The CDR3 reads CASSVGTGISNEQFF. The CDR3 region has the DNA TGCGCCAGCAGCGTCGGGACAGGGATTTCCAATGAGCAGTTCTTC.

J is TRBJ1-3 and V is TRBV5-1; TRBD1 matches 7 bases. CDR3 size: 15 residues. Germline trimming cut 4 bases from V and 0 bases from J; bases unmatched to any gene: 4. The V gene's germline CDR1 is SGHRS and CDR2 YFSETQ. The DNA for the CDR3 is TGCGCCAGCAGCACTCGACAGGGCTCTGGAAACACCATATATTTT. Translating gives CASSTRQGSGNTIYF. Based on the CDR3 plus reference TRBV5-1 and TRBJ1-3, the full variable domain is KAGVTQTPRYLIKTRGQQVTLSCSPISGHRSVSWYQQTPGQGLQFLFEYFSETQRNKGNFPGRFSGRQFSNSRSEMNVSTLELGDSALYLCASSTRQGSGNTIYFGEGSWLTVV.

CDR3 in DNA: TGTGCCAGTAGCCGGGACAGGGTCTATGGCTACACCTTC. Its protein product is CASSRDRVYGYTF. This chain joins TRBV19 and TRBJ1-2; 9 bases map to TRBD1. Trimming took 6 bases from V and 4 from J; bases not matched to a gene: 3. CDR3 length: 13 amino acids. Germline CDR1 is LNHDA and CDR2 is SQIVND (reference sequence).